Each of the 9 T cell receptor beta chains below was sequenced from the same sample in a study of blood T cell repertoires in COVID-19. TCRdb's copy holds only in-frame clones and misses some; the assay was immunoSEQ multiplex PCR. The sample lists a few hundred thousand clones, less than 85% occurring once. The sample comprised peripheral blood. The receptors were sampled from a woman younger than 35 with acute or convalescent COVID-19.

The J gene is TRBJ1-5, the V gene TRBV12-5, with 7 bases that match TRBD1. This CDR3 is built from 16 residues. Germline V CDR1 and CDR2: LGHNT, FRNRAP. Trimming took 0 bases from V and 1 from J; bases not matched to a gene: 3. The CDR3, as DNA: TGTGCTAGTGGTTTGGTATGGGACAGAAGCAATCAGCCCCAGCATTTT. Protein sequence: CASGLVWDRSNQPQHF.

This chain uses TRBV27 with TRBJ1-1; D is undetermined. CDR1 and CDR2 from the germline V gene are MNHEY and SMNVEV (reference sequence). V gave up 3 bases and J gave up 1 base, with 9 bases separating them. CDR3 length equals 14 residues. The DNA for the CDR3 is TGTGCCAGCAGTTTCCTTCGGTCGAACACTGAAGCTTTCTTT. This encodes CASSFLRSNTEAFF.

This rearrangement joins TRBV2 to TRBJ1-2; maybe TRBD1 (6 bases). CDR1 and CDR2 (germline): SNHLY, FYNNEI. There are 15 residues in the CDR3. Trimming took off 9 bases at V and 4 bases at J, with 21 bases between the two ends. CDR3: CARMDSRSDGYGYTF. CDR3 DNA: TGTGCCAGGATGGACAGCCGGTCCGATGGCTATGGCTACACCTTC.

This clone has only one observation. The chain combines TRBV6-6 with TRBJ2-3; D is unresolved. The CDR3 totals 15 residues. Germline loops: CDR1 MNHNY, CDR2 SVGAGI (reference sequence). V lost 0 bases and J 5 bases, leaving 12 bases between the germline ends. In DNA, the CDR3 is TGTGCCAGCAGTTACTCGCTTGAGAACGGAGATACGCAGTATTTT. It yields the protein CASSYSLENGDTQYF.

The chain links TRBV6-5 to TRBJ1-2; D possibly corresponds to TRBD1 (6 bases). CDR1 and CDR2 from the germline V gene are MNHEY and SVGAGI. CDR3 length: 15 residues. V shed 7 bases and J shed 8 bases, with 23 bases lying between them. As DNA, the CDR3 is TGTGCCAGCAAACCCCCCGGGACAATTTATGTCGGCTACACCTTC. Amino acid sequence: CASKPPGTIYVGYTF.

The V and J genes are TRBV9 and TRBJ2-1, with TRBD2 matching over 13 bases. Germline V CDR1 and CDR2: SGDLS, YYNGEE. The length of the CDR3 is 15 residues. Trimming removed 0 bases from V and 6 bases from J; junction bases left unmatched: 0. CDR3 in DNA: TGTGCCAGCAGCGTAGGGACTAGCGGGGGCAATGAGCAGTTCTTC. This encodes CASSVGTSGGNEQFF.

This chain links TRBV9 with TRBJ1-1; 8 bases agree with TRBD1. V was clipped by 3 bases and J by 2 bases; unmatched bases: 6. The CDR3 sequence is 15 residues long. Germline CDR1 SGDLS, CDR2 YYNGEE. CDR3 sequence: CASSATGQGNTEAFF. Here the CDR3 DNA reads TGTGCCAGCAGCGCTACTGGACAGGGAAACACTGAAGCTTTCTTT. Based on the CDR3 plus reference TRBV9 and TRBJ1-1, the full variable domain is DSGVTQTPKHLITATGQRVTLRCSPRSGDLSVYWYQQSLDQGLQFLIQYYNGEERAKGNILERFSAQQFPDLHSELNLSSLELGDSALYFCASSATGQGNTEAFFGQGTRLTVV.

The chain has TRBV27 and TRBJ1-2; D gene unclear. The CDR3 sequence is 15 residues long. Trimming took 4 bases from V and 8 from J, leaving 20 bases between them. Germline V gene lookup returns CDR1 MNHEY and CDR2 SMNVEV (reference sequence). For the CDR3, the DNA is TGTGCCAGCAGTTCCGACGGTGTGGGCTATAGAGGCTACACCTTC. This translates into CASSSDGVGYRGYTF.

Ten or more counts support this clone. J is TRBJ2-2 and V is TRBV19; 9 bases match TRBD2. V dropped 4 bases and J dropped 4; count of bases not matched to a gene: 10. Germline values: CDR1 LNHDA, CDR2 SQIVND (reference sequence). This CDR3 is built from 17 residues. CDR3 DNA sequence: TGTGCCAGTAGTAACCTAGCGGGGCGAGCGGGCACCGGGGAGCTGTTTTTT. It is translated as CASSNLAGRAGTGELFF.